This T cell receptor (beta chain) was sequenced for a study of shared clonotypes between healthy human individuals. About the research overall: Donors consisted of two women and three men between 18 and 49. General study results and limits: Four donors held roughly 5% of naive CD4 clonotypes in common. Sampling used blood alone; tissue repertoires probably differ.

CD45RA+ naive and CD45RA-negative memory subsets were separated from CD4+ cells. V was trimmed by 3 bases and J by 4 bases, leaving 12 bases between them. Germline V gives CDR1 KGHSH, CDR2 LQKENI. CDR3 length: 14 amino acids. Generated by immunoSEQ multiplex PCR, the TCRdb table keeps only in-frame clones and is missing some. The table records under 2.5 million clones, around 90% of them present only once. This clone was detected once. The antigen remains unidentified. The sample comprised naive CD4+ T cells from PBMCs. Subset specified: CD45RA+ positively selected. The gene calls are TRBV18 and TRBJ1-1; D not resolved. The TCR comes from a man between 18 and 29 years old in good health. Some clones in this sample may be carry-over from other donors' samples. CDR3: CASSPPDGSTEAFF. In DNA, the CDR3 is TGTGCCAGCTCACCCCCCGACGGTAGCACTGAAGCTTTCTTT.